This T cell receptor beta chain was found in a study of blood T cell repertoires in COVID-19. Original methodology: Reference gene primer amplification gave nucleated cell count estimates. TCRdb's copy holds only in-frame clones and misses some; the assay was immunoSEQ multiplex PCR. That table furnishes V, J and clone size, whereas the DNA furnished D and trimming. The sample lists around 190,000 clones, less than 85% seen once, with roughly 3.2% in the top ten. The CDR3 has 12 residues. Germline CDR1 SGHNT, CDR2 YENEEA. Trimming shortened V by 4 bases and J by 3 bases, and 3 bases separated the two germline ends. Donors of Cohort 3 who recovered were those that had two negative PCRs, clearance, or symptom resolution. With regard to this clone: Other DNA sequences in the sample encode the same CDR3.

This chain uses TRBV11-3 with TRBJ2-2; no definite D call. The sample taken for sequencing was PBMCs or T cells enriched from blood (not recorded which). This sequence was found in a woman aged 25 to 39 who had recovered from COVID-19. CDR3 DNA sequence: TGTGCCAGCAGCTCCTACACCGGGGAGCTGTTTTTT. Translation gives CASSSYTGELFF.